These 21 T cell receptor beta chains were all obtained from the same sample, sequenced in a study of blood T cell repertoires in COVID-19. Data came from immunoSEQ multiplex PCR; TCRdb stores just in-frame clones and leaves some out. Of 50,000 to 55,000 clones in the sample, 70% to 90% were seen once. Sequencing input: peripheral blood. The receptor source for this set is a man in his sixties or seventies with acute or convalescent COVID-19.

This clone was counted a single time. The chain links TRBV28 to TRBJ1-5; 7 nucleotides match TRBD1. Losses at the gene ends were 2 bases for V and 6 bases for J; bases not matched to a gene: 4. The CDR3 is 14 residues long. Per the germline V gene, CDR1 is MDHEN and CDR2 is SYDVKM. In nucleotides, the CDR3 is TGTGCCAGCAGTTTACAGGGACAGATTCAGCCCCAGCATTTT. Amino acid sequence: CASSLQGQIQPQHF.

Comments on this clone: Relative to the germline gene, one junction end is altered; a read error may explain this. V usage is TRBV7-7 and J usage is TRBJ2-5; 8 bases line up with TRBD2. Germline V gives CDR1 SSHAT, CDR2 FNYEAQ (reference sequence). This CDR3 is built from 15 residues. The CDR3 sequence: CASSFWRGEKETQYF. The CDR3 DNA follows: TGTGCTAGCAGCTTCTGGCGGGGGGAAAAAGAGACCCAGTACTTC.

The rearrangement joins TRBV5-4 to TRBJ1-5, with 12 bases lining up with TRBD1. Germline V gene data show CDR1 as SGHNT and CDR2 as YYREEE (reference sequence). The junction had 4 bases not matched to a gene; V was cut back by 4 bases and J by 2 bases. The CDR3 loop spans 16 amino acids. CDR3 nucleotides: TGTGCCAGCAGCCGTGGGACAGGGGGCCGCAATCAGCCCCAGCATTTT. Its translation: CASSRGTGGRNQPQHF.

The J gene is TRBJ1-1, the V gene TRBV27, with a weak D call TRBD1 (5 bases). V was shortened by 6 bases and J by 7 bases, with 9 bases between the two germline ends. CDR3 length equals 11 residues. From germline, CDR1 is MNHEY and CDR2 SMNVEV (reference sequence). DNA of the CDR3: TGTGCCAGCAGATCAGGGATTGAAGCTTTCTTT. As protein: CASRSGIEAFF.

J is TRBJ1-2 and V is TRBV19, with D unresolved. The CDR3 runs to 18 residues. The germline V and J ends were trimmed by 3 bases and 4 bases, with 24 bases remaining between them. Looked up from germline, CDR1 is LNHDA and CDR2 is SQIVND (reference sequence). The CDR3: CASSMDQRRLGRSYGYTF. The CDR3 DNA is TGTGCCAGTAGTATGGATCAGCGTCGATTGGGTCGGAGCTATGGCTACACCTTC. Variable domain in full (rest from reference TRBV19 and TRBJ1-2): DGGITQSPKYLFRKEGQNVTLSCEQNLNHDAMYWYRQDPGQGLRLIYYSQIVNDFQKGDIAEGYSVSREKKESFPLTVTSAQKNPTAFYLCASSMDQRRLGRSYGYTFGSGTRLTVV.

The CDR3 bases are TGTGCCAGCAGCCCGACGGGGGGCACCTACAATGAGCAGTTCTTC. As protein: CASSPTGGTYNEQFF. This chain uses TRBV11-3 with TRBJ2-1; tentative D call: TRBD2 (7 bases). Germline V gene lookup returns CDR1 SGHNT and CDR2 YENEEA. This CDR3 has 15 residues. Trimming removed 5 bases from V and 2 bases from J, with 13 bases in between. Full variable domain (missing parts from reference TRBV11-3 and TRBJ2-1): EAGVVQSPRYKIIEKKQPVAFWCNPISGHNTLYWYLQNLGQGPELLIRYENEEAVDDSQLPKDRFSAERLKGVDSTLKIQPAELGDSAVYLCASSPTGGTYNEQFFGPGTRLTVL.

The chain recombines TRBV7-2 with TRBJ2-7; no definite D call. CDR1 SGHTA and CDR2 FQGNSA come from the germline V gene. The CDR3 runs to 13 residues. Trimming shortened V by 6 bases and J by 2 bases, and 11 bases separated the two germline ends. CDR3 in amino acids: CASRVGVTYEQYF. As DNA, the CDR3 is TGTGCCAGCAGGGTGGGCGTTACCTACGAGCAGTACTTC.

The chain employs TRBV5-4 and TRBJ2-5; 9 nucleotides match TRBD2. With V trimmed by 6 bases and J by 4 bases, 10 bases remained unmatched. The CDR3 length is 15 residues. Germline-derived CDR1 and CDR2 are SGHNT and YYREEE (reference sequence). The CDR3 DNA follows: TGTGCCAGCACCCTCCGAGCGGGAGGTGGAGAGACCCAGTACTTC. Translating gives CASTLRAGGGETQYF.

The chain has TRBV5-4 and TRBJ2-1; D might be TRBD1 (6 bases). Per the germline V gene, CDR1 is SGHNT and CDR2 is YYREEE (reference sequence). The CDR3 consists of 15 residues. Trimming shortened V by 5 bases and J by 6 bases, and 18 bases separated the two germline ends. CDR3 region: CASSPIQGQANEQFF. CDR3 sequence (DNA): TGTGCCAGCAGTCCTATCCAGGGGCAGGCCAATGAGCAGTTCTTC.

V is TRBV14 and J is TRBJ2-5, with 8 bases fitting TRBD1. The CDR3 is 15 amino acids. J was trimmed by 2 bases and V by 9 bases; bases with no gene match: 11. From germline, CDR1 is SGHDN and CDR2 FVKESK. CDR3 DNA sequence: TGTGCCAGAGAACCGGGACAGGCGAATCAAGAGACCCAGTACTTC. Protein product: CAREPGQANQETQYF.

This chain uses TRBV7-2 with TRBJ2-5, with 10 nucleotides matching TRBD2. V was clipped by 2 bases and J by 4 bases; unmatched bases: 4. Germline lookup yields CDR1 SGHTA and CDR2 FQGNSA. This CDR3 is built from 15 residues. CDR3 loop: CASSLFPSGRETQYF. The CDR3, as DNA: TGTGCCAGCAGCTTATTTCCTAGCGGGAGAGAGACCCAGTACTTC.

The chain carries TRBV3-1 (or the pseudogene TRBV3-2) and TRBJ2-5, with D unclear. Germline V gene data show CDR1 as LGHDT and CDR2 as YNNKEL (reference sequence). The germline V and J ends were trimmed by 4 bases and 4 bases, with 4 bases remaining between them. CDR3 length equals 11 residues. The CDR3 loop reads CASSLVETQYF. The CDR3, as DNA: TGTGCCAGCAGCCTCGTAGAGACCCAGTACTTC.

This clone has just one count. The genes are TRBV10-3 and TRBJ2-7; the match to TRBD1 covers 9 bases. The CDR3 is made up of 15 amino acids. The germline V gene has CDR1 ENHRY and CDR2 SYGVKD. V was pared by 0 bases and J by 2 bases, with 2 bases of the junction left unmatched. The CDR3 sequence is CAISESWTGAYEQYV. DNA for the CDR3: TGTGCCATCAGTGAGTCGTGGACAGGGGCCTACGAGCAGTACGTC.

The CDR3 spells CASSRQGVETQYF. The CDR3 DNA reads TGTGCCAGCAGCCGACAGGGAGTAGAGACCCAGTACTTC. The genes are TRBV12-3 or TRBV12-4 and TRBJ2-5, with TRBD1 matching over 7 bases. The CDR3 has 13 residues. Trimming took 6 bases from V and 4 from J; bases not matched to a gene: 5.

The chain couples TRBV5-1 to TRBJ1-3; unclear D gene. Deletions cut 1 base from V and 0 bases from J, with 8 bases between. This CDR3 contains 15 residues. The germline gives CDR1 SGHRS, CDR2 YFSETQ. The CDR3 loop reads CASSLSVNSGNTIYF. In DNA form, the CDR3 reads TGCGCCAGCAGCTTGTCAGTGAACTCTGGAAACACCATATATTTT.

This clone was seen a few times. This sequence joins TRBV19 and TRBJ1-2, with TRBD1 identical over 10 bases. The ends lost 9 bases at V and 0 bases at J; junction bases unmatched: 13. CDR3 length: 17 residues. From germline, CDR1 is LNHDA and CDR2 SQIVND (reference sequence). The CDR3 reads CASKKVKGTGANYGYTF. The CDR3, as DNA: TGTGCCAGCAAAAAGGTTAAGGGGACAGGGGCTAACTATGGCTACACCTTC. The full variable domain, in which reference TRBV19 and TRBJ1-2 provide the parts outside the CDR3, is DGGITQSPKYLFRKEGQNVTLSCEQNLNHDAMYWYRQDPGQGLRLIYYSQIVNDFQKGDIAEGYSVSREKKESFPLTVTSAQKNPTAFYLCASKKVKGTGANYGYTFGSGTRLTVV.

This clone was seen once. The CDR3 reads CASSLDSFQPQHF. CDR3 in DNA: TGTGCCAGCAGCCTGGACAGTTTTCAGCCCCAGCATTTT. This chain uses TRBV5-4 with TRBJ1-5; maybe TRBD1 (6 bases). The CDR3 sequence is 13 residues long. Trimming removed 4 bases at V and 6 bases at J, with 11 bases between. Germline CDR1 is SGHNT and CDR2 is YYREEE (reference sequence).

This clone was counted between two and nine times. Here the CDR3 reads CASSLAGGAWDEQFF. CDR3 in DNA: TGTGCCAGCAGCTTAGCAGGGGGCGCCTGGGATGAGCAGTTCTTC. V and J are TRBV7-6 and TRBJ2-1; 7 bases are shared with TRBD1. The CDR3 totals 15 residues. V was clipped by 0 bases and J by 8 bases; unmatched bases: 7. CDR1 and CDR2 from the germline V gene are SGHVS and FNYEAQ.

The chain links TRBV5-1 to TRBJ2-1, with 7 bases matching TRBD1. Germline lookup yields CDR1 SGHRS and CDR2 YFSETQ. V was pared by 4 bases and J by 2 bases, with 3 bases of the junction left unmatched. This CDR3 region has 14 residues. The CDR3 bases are TGCGCCAGCAGCCAGGGACAGACCTACAATGAGCAGTTCTTC. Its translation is CASSQGQTYNEQFF. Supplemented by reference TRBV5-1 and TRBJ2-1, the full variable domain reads KAGVTQTPRYLIKTRGQQVTLSCSPISGHRSVSWYQQTPGQGLQFLFEYFSETQRNKGNFPGRFSGRQFSNSRSEMNVSTLELGDSALYLCASSQGQTYNEQFFGPGTRLTVL.

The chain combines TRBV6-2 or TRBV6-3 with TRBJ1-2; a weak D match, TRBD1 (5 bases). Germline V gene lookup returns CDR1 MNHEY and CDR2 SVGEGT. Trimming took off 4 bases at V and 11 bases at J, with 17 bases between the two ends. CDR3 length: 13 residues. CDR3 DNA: TGTGCCAGCAGTTTAAGGGGCCCGGACCGGTACACCTTC. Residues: CASSLRGPDRYTF.

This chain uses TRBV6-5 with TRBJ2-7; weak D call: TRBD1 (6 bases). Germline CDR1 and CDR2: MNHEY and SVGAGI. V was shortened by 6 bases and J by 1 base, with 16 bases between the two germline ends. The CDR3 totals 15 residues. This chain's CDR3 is CASRTGSPYSYEQYF. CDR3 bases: TGTGCCAGCAGAACAGGGTCCCCCTATTCCTACGAGCAGTACTTC.